One sample yielded the 9 T cell receptor beta chains listed below, sequenced in a study of blood T cell repertoires in COVID-19. Produced via immunoSEQ multiplex PCR; TCRdb's table is partial and in-frame only. The sample consists of approximately 380,000 clones, just over 90% of them appearing once. Sequencing input: PBMCs or T cells enriched from blood (not recorded which). The receptors stem from a woman aged 35 to 49 who had been exposed to COVID-19.

The CDR3 protein is CASSQVGEGPTDTQYF. The DNA for the CDR3 is TGTGCCAGCAGCCAAGTGGGGGAGGGGCCCACAGATACGCAGTATTTT. The gene calls are TRBV3-1 (or the pseudogene TRBV3-2) and TRBJ2-3; TRBD2 matches 7 bases. CDR1 and CDR2 from the germline V gene are LGHDT and YNNKEL (reference sequence). The V segment lost 1 base and the J segment 2 bases; nucleotides outside the gene matches: 6. The CDR3 has 16 residues.

J is TRBJ1-5 and V is TRBV4-3; D uncertain. This CDR3 has 14 amino acids. Germline CDR1 LGHNA, CDR2 YSLEER. Trimming took 0 bases from V and 2 from J, leaving 5 bases between them. DNA for the CDR3: TGCGCCAGCAGCCAAGAACTGGGCAATCAGCCCCAGCATTTT. Protein: CASSQELGNQPQHF.

The V call is TRBV15, the J call TRBJ1-1, with D perhaps matching TRBD1 (5 bases). This CDR3 spans 15 amino acids. Trimming shortened V by 3 bases and J by 8 bases, and 19 bases separated the two germline ends. In germline, CDR1 is LNHNV, CDR2 YYDKDF (reference sequence). This CDR3 reads CATSRGLGSTSEAFF. DNA of the CDR3: TGTGCCACCAGCAGGGGACTCGGAAGTACGTCAGAAGCTTTCTTT.

This chain uses TRBV3-1 (or the pseudogene TRBV3-2) with TRBJ1-1; 8 bases match TRBD1. Looked up from germline, CDR1 is LGHDT and CDR2 is YNNKEL (reference sequence). J was trimmed by 4 bases and V by 6 bases; bases with no gene match: 4. The CDR3 runs to 13 residues. This CDR3 is CASRQGAGTEAFF. CDR3 nucleotides: TGTGCCAGCAGGCAGGGGGCTGGCACTGAAGCTTTCTTT.

The chain carries TRBV14 and TRBJ2-2; D is unclear. V was clipped by 0 bases and J by 1 base, with 15 bases between them. Germline V gene lookup returns CDR1 SGHDN and CDR2 FVKESK. There are 18 residues in the CDR3. The DNA of the CDR3 is TGTGCCAGCAGCCAAGATCGAGGCCGAATCTTGAACACCGGGGAGCTGTTTTTT. The encoded protein is CASSQDRGRILNTGELFF.

The chain carries TRBV15 and TRBJ1-1; D might be TRBD1 (5 bases). V lost 0 bases and J lost 3, with 14 bases in between. This CDR3 comprises 16 residues. Germline loops: CDR1 LNHNV, CDR2 YYDKDF (reference sequence). The CDR3: CATSRDGGRTDTEAFF. As DNA, the CDR3 is TGTGCCACCAGCAGAGATGGGGGGAGGACGGACACTGAAGCTTTCTTT.

DNA for the CDR3: TGTGCCAGCAGACTGGGACAGGAGGAGGACACTGAAGCTTTCTTT. Translation: CASRLGQEEDTEAFF. The genes are TRBV6-5 and TRBJ1-1, with TRBD1 identical over 8 bases. CDR1 and CDR2 (germline): MNHEY, SVGAGI. The CDR3 is made up of 15 amino acids. J lost 3 bases, V lost 6 bases, and 9 bases had no gene match.

The chain is built from TRBV6-5 and TRBJ1-1, with TRBD1 matching over 9 bases. Germline V lookup: CDR1 MNHEY, CDR2 SVGAGI. CDR3 length: 15 residues. The ends lost 5 bases at V and 4 bases at J; junction bases unmatched: 8. This CDR3 reads CASSRPGQGVTEAFF. CDR3 in DNA: TGTGCCAGCAGTCGACCGGGACAGGGCGTCACTGAAGCTTTCTTT.

The rearrangement links TRBV7-9 to TRBJ2-1; weak D call: TRBD1 (6 bases). The ends were cut back, 5 bases at V and 0 bases at J, with 14 bases in the middle. The germline CDR1 and CDR2 sequences are SEHNR and FQNEAQ (reference sequence). The CDR3 is 16 residues long. Written as DNA, the CDR3 is TGTGCCAGCAGCCCGCCGGGACACAGCTCCTACAATGAGCAGTTCTTC. Translated, it gives CASSPPGHSSYNEQFF.